This TCR beta chain derives from a study of beta chain features in type 1 diabetes. General observations from the study: Shorter templates may be favored by PCR, equally so in patients and controls. When Type 1 diabetes patients were examined, their TCRB CDR3s proved moderately but significantly shorter in all four CD4+ subsets.

Since all of the isolated RNA was reverse transcribed, expressed TCRB transcripts were what got sequenced. Produced via immunoSEQ multiplex PCR; TCRdb's table is partial and in-frame only. Among about 160,000 clones listed, about 9% were seen once. V gave up 5 bases and J gave up 2 bases, with 7 bases separating them. Germline V gives CDR1 SGHAT, CDR2 FQNNGV. CDR3 length: 12 residues. Heparinised blood was drawn once per donor, averaging roughly 0.11 L. This clone was seen a few times. What it binds is not known. This clonotype originated in a woman aged 18-30 years with type 1 diabetes. The rearrangement links TRBV11-2 to TRBJ2-7; a weak D match, TRBD2 (6 bases). The specimen sequenced was central memory CD4+ T cells from blood. The CDR3 coding sequence is TGTGCCAGCAGCCGCGGGACCTACGAGCAGTACTTC. The encoded protein is CASSRGTYEQYF.